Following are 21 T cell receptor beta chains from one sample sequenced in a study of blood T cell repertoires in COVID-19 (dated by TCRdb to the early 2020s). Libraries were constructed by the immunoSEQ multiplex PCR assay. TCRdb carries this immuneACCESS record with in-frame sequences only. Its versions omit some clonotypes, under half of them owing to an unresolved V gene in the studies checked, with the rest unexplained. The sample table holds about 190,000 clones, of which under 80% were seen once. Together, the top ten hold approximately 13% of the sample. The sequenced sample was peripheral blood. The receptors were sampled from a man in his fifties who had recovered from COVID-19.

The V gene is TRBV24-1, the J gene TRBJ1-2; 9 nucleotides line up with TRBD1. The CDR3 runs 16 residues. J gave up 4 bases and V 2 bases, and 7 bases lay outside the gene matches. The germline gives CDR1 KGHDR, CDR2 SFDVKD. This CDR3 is CATSDSGTGKVYGYTF. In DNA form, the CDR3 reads TGTGCCACCAGTGATTCCGGGACAGGGAAAGTCTATGGCTACACCTTC.

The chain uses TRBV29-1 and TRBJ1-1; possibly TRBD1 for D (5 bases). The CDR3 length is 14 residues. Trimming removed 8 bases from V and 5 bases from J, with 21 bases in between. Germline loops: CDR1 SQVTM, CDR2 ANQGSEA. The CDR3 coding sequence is TGCAGCACCAAGGACACGTCGCGGCCAACTGAAGCTTTCTTT. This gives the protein CSTKDTSRPTEAFF.

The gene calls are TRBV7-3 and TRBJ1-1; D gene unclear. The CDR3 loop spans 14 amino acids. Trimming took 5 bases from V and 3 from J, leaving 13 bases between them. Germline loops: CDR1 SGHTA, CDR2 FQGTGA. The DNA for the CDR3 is TGTGCCAGCAGCCCCCACGGGTTCGACACTGAAGCTTTCTTT. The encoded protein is CASSPHGFDTEAFF.

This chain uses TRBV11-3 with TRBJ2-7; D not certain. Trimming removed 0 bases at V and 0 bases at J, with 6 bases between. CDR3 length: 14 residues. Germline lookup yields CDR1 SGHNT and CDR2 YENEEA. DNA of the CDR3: TGTGCCAGCAGCTTAGATTACAACTCCTACGAGCAGTACTTC. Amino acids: CASSLDYNSYEQYF.

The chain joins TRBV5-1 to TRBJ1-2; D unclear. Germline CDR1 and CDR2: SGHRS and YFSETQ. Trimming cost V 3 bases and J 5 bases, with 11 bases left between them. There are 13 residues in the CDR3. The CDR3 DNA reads TGCGCCAGCAGCTCGAGGGCCGGGTATGGCTACACCTTC. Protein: CASSSRAGYGYTF.

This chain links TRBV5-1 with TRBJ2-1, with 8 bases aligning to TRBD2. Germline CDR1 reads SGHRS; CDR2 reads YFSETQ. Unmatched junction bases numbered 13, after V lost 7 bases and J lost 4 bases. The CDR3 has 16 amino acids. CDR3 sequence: CASRQAAGDGYNEQFF. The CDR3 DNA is TGCGCCAGCCGACAAGCAGCGGGAGATGGTTACAATGAGCAGTTCTTC.

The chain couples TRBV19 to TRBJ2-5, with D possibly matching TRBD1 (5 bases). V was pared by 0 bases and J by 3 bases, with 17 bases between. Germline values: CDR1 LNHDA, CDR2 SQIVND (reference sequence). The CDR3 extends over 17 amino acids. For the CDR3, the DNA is TGTGCCAGTAGTATAGACGGTGTATGGACAAAAAAAGAGACCCAGTACTTC. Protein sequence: CASSIDGVWTKKETQYF.

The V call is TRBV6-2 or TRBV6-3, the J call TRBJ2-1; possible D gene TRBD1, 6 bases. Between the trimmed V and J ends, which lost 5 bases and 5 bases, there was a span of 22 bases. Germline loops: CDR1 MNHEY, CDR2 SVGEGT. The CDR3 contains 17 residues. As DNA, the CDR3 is TGTGCCAGCAGTACCGGTTACTTAGGACAGATTAACAATGAGCAGTTCTTC. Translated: CASSTGYLGQINNEQFF.

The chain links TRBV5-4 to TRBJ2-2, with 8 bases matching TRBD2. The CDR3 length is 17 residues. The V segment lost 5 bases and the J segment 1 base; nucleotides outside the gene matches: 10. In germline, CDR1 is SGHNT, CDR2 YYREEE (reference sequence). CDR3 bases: TGTGCCAGCAGTCGGGTCGGGAGCGGGAGGAACACCGGGGAGCTGTTTTTT. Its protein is CASSRVGSGRNTGELFF. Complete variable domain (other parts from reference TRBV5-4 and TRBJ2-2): ETGVTQSPTHLIKTRGQQVTLRCSSQSGHNTVSWYQQALGQGPQFIFQYYREEENGRGNFPPRFSGLQFPNYSSELNVNALELDDSALYLCASSRVGSGRNTGELFFGEGSRLTVL.

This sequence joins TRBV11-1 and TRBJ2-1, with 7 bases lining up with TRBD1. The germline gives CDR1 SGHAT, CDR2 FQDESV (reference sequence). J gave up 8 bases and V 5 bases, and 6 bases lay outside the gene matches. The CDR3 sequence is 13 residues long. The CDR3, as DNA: TGTGCCAGCAGCACGGACAGGTACGATGAGCAGTTCTTC. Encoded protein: CASSTDRYDEQFF.

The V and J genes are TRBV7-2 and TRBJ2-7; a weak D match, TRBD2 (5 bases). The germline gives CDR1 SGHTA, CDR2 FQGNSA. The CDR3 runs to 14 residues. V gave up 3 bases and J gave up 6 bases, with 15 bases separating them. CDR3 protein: CASSLEGSEGEQYF. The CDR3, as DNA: TGTGCCAGCAGCTTGGAAGGTAGCGAAGGCGAGCAGTACTTC.

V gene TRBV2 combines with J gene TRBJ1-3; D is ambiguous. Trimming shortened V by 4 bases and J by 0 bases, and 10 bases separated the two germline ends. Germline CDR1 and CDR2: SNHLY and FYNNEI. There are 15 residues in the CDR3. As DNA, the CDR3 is TGTGCCAGCAGTGTGGGCGGAGGCTCTGGAAACACCATATATTTT. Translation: CASSVGGGSGNTIYF.

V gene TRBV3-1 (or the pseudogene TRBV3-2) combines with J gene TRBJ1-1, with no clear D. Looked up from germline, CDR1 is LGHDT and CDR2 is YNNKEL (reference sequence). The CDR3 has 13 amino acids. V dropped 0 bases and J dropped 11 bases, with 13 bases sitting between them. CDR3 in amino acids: CASSQDRGEWAFF. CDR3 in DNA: TGTGCCAGCAGCCAAGATCGGGGAGAGTGGGCTTTCTTT.

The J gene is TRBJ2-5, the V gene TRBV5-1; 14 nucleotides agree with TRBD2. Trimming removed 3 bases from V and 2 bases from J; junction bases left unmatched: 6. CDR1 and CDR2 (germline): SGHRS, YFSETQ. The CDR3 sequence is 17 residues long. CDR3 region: CASSYGTSGRVQETQYF. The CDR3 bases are TGCGCCAGCAGCTACGGGACTAGCGGGAGAGTACAAGAGACCCAGTACTTC.

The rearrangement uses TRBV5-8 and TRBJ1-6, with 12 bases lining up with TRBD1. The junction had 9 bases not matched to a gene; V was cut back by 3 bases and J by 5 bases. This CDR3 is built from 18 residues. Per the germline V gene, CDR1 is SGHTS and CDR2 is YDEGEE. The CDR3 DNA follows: TGTGCCAGCAGCTCAACCGGGACAGGGGGCCTACATAATTCACCCCTCCACTTT. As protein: CASSSTGTGGLHNSPLHF.

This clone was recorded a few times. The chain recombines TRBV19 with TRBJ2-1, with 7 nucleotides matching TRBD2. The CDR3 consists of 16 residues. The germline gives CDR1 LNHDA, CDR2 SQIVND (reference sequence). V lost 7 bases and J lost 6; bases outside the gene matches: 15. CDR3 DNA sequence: TGTGCCAGTACTGAAGCGGCGGGAGCTCCGGCCAATGAGCAGTTCTTC. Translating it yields CASTEAAGAPANEQFF.

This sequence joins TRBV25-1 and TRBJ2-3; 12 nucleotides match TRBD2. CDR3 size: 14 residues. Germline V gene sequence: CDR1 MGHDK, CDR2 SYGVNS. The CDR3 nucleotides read TGTGCGTGTGGACTAGCGGGAAGCACAGATACGCAGTATTTT. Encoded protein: CACGLAGSTDTQYF. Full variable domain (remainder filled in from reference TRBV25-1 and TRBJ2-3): EADIYQTPRYLVIGTGKKITLECSQTMGHDKMYWYQQDPGMELHLIHYSYGVNSTEKGDLSSESTVSRIRTEHFPLTLESARPSHTSQYLCACGLAGSTDTQYFGPGTRLTVL.

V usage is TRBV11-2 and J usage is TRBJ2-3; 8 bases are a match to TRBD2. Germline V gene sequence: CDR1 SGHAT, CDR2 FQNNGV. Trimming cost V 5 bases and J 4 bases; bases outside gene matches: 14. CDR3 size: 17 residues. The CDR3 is CASSLSGTSGVADTQYF. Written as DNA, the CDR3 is TGTGCCAGCAGCCTCTCCGGGACTAGTGGGGTGGCAGATACGCAGTATTTT.

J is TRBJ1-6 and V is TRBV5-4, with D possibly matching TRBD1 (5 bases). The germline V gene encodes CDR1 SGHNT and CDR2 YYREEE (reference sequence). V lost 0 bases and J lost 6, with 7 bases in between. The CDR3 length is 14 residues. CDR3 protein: CASSLGQFNSPLHF. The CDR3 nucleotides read TGTGCCAGCAGCTTGGGACAGTTTAATTCACCCCTCCACTTT.

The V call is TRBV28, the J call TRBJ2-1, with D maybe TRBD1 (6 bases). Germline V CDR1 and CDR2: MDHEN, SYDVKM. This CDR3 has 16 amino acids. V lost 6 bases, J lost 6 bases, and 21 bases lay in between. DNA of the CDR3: TGTGCCAGCAGATTGGGGGCAGGGCTCGTGGGCAATGAGCAGTTCTTC. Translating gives CASRLGAGLVGNEQFF.

For the CDR3, the DNA is TGTGCCAGCAGCTTTATAAACTACGAGCAGTACTTC. Translated, it gives CASSFINYEQYF. The rearrangement uses TRBV11-2 and TRBJ2-7; D gene ambiguous. Between the trimmed V and J ends, which lost 3 bases and 3 bases, there was a span of 6 bases. Germline CDR1 reads SGHAT; CDR2 reads FQNNGV. The CDR3 covers 12 residues.